Below, 27 T cell receptor beta chains from the same sample are listed, as sequenced in a study of human T cells and chemical hapten exposure (dated by TCRdb to the early 2020s). Libraries were built with RACE. Reads for this sample came from a NextSeq 500. In TCRdb, the public reads were trimmed at Q25 with fastp and aligned with MiXCR, with productive beta chains retained. Every entry covers one CDR3 protein and lists the most common genes and DNA from its rows. For this sample there are roughly 200,000 distinct CDR3 sequences; 20% to 25% appear just once. The top ten clonotypes cover around 2.5% of the sample. The sample's time point label, decoded: patch test 3, about 24 weeks after DPC sensitization. The meaning of the sample's treatment or condition label: therapeutic diphenylcyclopropenone sensitization with weekly scalp DPC. The material sequenced was whole blood, taken in connection with sensitization to the hapten diphenylcyclopropenone (DPC). The receptors originated from a woman between 40 and 55 years old with alopecia areata. Some clones in this sample may be carry-over from other donors' samples.

This clonotype has just a few counts. V gene TRBV20-1 combines with J gene TRBJ2-5, with 8 bases that match TRBD1. CDR3 length: 13 amino acids. V lost 5 bases to trimming and J lost 5 bases; unmatched junction nucleotides: 7. Germline loops: CDR1 DFQATT, CDR2 SNEGSKA (reference sequence). Written as DNA, the CDR3 is TGCAGTGCTTCTACCGGGACAGGCGAGACCCAGTACTTC. Translated, it gives CSASTGTGETQYF.

This clonotype was counted a few times. This rearrangement joins TRBV24-1 to TRBJ2-1; 10 nucleotides align to TRBD2. The CDR3 loop spans 16 amino acids. Looked up from germline, CDR1 is KGHDR and CDR2 is SFDVKD. V dropped 4 bases and J dropped 6; count of bases not matched to a gene: 8. CDR3 coding DNA: TGTGCCACCAGTGACTCAGGGACTAGCGTGAGCAATGAGCAGTTCTTC. Translation gives CATSDSGTSVSNEQFF.

V gene TRBV29-1 combines with J gene TRBJ2-1; possibly TRBD1 for D (6 bases). The CDR3 contains 13 residues. V was trimmed by 7 bases and J by 0 bases, leaving 10 bases between them. Germline V gene data show CDR1 as SQVTM and CDR2 as ANQGSEA. The chain's CDR3 is CSAKQGSYNEQFF. CDR3 coding DNA: TGCAGCGCCAAACAGGGCTCCTACAATGAGCAGTTCTTC.

The genes are TRBV11-1 and TRBJ2-7, with TRBD2 matching 9 bases. V was pared by 3 bases and J by 5 bases, with 2 bases of the junction left unmatched. Germline assignment: CDR1 SGHAT and CDR2 FQDESV (reference sequence). The CDR3 length is 13 residues. CDR3 region: CASSLAGGDEQYF. The CDR3 region has the DNA TGTGCCAGCAGCTTGGCGGGAGGGGACGAGCAGTACTTC.

V and J are TRBV6-2 or TRBV6-3 and TRBJ2-5; tentative D call: TRBD2 (5 bases). CDR3 length: 14 residues. Trimming shortened V by 5 bases and J by 2 bases, and 12 bases separated the two germline ends. CDR1 is MNHEY and CDR2 is SVGEGT in the germline V gene. Here the CDR3 DNA reads TGTGCCAGCAGTCCGGACTCCGGGCAAGAGACCCAGTACTTC. This codes for CASSPDSGQETQYF.

The chain recombines TRBV27 with TRBJ2-7, with D hard to call. Per germline, CDR1 MNHEY and CDR2 SMNVEV (reference sequence). This CDR3 region has 13 residues. The V end lost 8 bases, the J end lost 2 bases, and 13 bases lay between the germline ends. The CDR3 protein is CASGSAGAYEQYF. Here the CDR3 DNA reads TGTGCCAGCGGGTCGGCTGGGGCCTACGAGCAGTACTTC.

This clonotype occurred many times. In DNA form, the CDR3 reads TGTGCCAGCAGTTTATGGGGAGATAGCAATCAGCCCCAGCATTTT. Translated, it gives CASSLWGDSNQPQHF. V and J are TRBV27 and TRBJ1-5, with D unresolved. CDR1 is MNHEY, CDR2 SMNVEV, per germline (reference sequence). V lost 1 base to trimming and J lost 0 bases, with 7 bases between them. CDR3 length equals 15 residues.

By its share, this clonotype is medium-sized. The chain uses TRBV9 and TRBJ2-3, with TRBD2 matching over 14 bases. This CDR3 spans 16 amino acids. Germline CDR1 is SGDLS and CDR2 is YYNGEE. After removal of 4 bases from V and 6 bases from J, the junction contained 7 bases not matched to a gene. The CDR3 reads CASSSGTSGSHDTQYF. The CDR3 nucleotides read TGTGCCAGCAGCAGCGGGACTAGCGGGAGTCACGATACGCAGTATTTT.

The chain carries TRBV7-8 and TRBJ1-2; D gene ambiguous. The germline V gene has CDR1 SGHVS and CDR2 FQNEAQ. V lost 0 bases, J lost 6 bases, and 11 bases lay in between. The CDR3 has 14 residues. CDR3 nucleotides: TGTGCCAGCAGCTTAGCCCCAGAGAGCCATGGCTACACCTTC. Translating gives CASSLAPESHGYTF.

This clonotype was counted once. The J gene is TRBJ2-7, the V gene TRBV6-5; unclear D gene. This CDR3 has 17 residues. CDR1 is MNHEY and CDR2 is SVGAGI in the germline V gene. V lost 0 bases, J lost 2 bases, and 17 bases lay in between. This CDR3 is CASSYSIQVGRAYEQYF. The CDR3 DNA follows: TGTGCCAGCAGTTACTCGATTCAGGTCGGCAGAGCCTACGAGCAGTACTTC.

The chain recombines TRBV9 with TRBJ1-4; no reliable D call. The V end was cut by 4 bases, the J end by 4 bases, with 11 bases between. This CDR3 is 14 amino acids long. CDR1 is SGDLS and CDR2 is YYNGEE in the germline V gene. In nucleotides, the CDR3 is TGTGCCAGCAGCCCCTTCGGCCATAATGAAAAACTGTTTTTT. Translated, it gives CASSPFGHNEKLFF.

J is TRBJ2-4 and V is TRBV4-1; TRBD1 matches at 7 bases. The CDR3 runs to 16 residues. The germline V gene has CDR1 MGHRA and CDR2 YSYEKL. J lost 6 bases, V lost 5 bases, and 13 bases had no gene match. Here the CDR3 reads CASSFLPEGTANIQYF. The CDR3 DNA reads TGCGCCAGCAGCTTCTTACCAGAGGGGACAGCAAACATTCAGTACTTC.

This clonotype was detected a few times. This sequence joins TRBV7-2 and TRBJ2-5; TRBD2 aligns across 7 bases. Unmatched junction bases numbered 14, after V lost 1 base and J lost 6 bases. Germline V gene sequence: CDR1 SGHTA, CDR2 FQGNSA. This CDR3 contains 17 residues. The DNA for the CDR3 is TGTGCCAGCAGCTTAGGACTCGCTGCGGGAGAAGGGCAGACCCAGTACTTC. Amino acid sequence: CASSLGLAAGEGQTQYF.

The chain employs TRBV29-1 and TRBJ2-4; D is unclear. The CDR3 sequence is 12 residues long. The germline V and J ends were trimmed by 8 bases and 10 bases, with 18 bases remaining between them. Germline CDR1 is SQVTM and CDR2 is ANQGSEA. For the CDR3, the DNA is TGCAGCCCGGCCCCCCAAGGCGCGATTCAGTACTTC. Protein product: CSPAPQGAIQYF.

This clonotype was seen a handful of times. V and J are TRBV6-5 and TRBJ1-1; no firm D call. This CDR3 contains 14 residues. Deletions cut 0 bases from V and 1 base from J, with 6 bases between. The germline V gene encodes CDR1 MNHEY and CDR2 SVGAGI. The CDR3 nucleotides are TGTGCCAGCAGTTACTCGCGGGGGAACACTGAAGCTTTCTTT. Protein sequence: CASSYSRGNTEAFF.

This clonotype appeared a few times. V usage is TRBV6-5 and J usage is TRBJ2-7; 10 nucleotides agree with TRBD2. Germline lookup yields CDR1 MNHEY and CDR2 SVGAGI. The CDR3 has 17 residues. J gave up 3 bases and V 5 bases, and 13 bases lay outside the gene matches. CDR3 bases: TGTGCCAGCAGTAGAATCATCACTAGCGGGGTGGGCTACGAGCAGTACTTC. This sequence encodes CASSRIITSGVGYEQYF.

The CDR3 DNA sequence: TGTGCCAGCAGCCCAAACCCCGGGACAGTGCAAGAGACCCAGTACTTC. Translation gives CASSPNPGTVQETQYF. The chain links TRBV3-1 to TRBJ2-5; 7 bases are a match to TRBD1. The V gene's germline CDR1 is LGHDT and CDR2 YNNKEL (reference sequence). The V segment lost 4 bases and the J segment 2 bases; nucleotides outside the gene matches: 10. CDR3 length equals 16 residues.

This clonotype appeared a few times. DNA of the CDR3: TGTGCCTGGAGCCAATCCTTGGATCAGCCCCAGCATTTT. Its protein is CAWSQSLDQPQHF. The rearrangement links TRBV30 to TRBJ1-5, with D hard to call. The CDR3 is 13 residues long. Germline V lookup: CDR1 GTSNPN, CDR2 SVGIG (reference sequence). The V end was cut by 3 bases, the J end by 5 bases, with 11 bases between.

This chain connects TRBV20-1 to TRBJ1-1; D is uncertain. Germline CDR1 DFQATT, CDR2 SNEGSKA (reference sequence). The length of the CDR3 is 13 residues. V was clipped by 6 bases and J by 0 bases, with 11 bases between them. The CDR3 is CSAPAHLNTEAFF. For the CDR3, the DNA is TGCAGTGCCCCCGCGCACTTGAACACTGAAGCTTTCTTT.

The V call is TRBV6-6, the J call TRBJ1-1; no firm D call. There are 11 residues in the CDR3. In germline, CDR1 is MNHNY, CDR2 SVGAGI (reference sequence). Trimming stripped 8 bases from V and 8 bases from J, with 12 bases between. CDR3 in amino acids: CASGGPREAFF. DNA for the CDR3: TGTGCCAGCGGAGGGCCAAGGGAAGCTTTCTTT.

This clonotype was seen a handful of times. V gene TRBV5-1 combines with J gene TRBJ1-4; 11 bases match TRBD1. Per the germline V gene, CDR1 is SGHRS and CDR2 is YFSETQ. V lost 4 bases, J lost 6 bases, and 8 bases stayed unmatched. The length of the CDR3 is 16 residues. The CDR3 DNA is TGCGCCAGCAGCGTATCAAGGACAGGGGGCGATGAAAAACTGTTTTTT. Encoded protein: CASSVSRTGGDEKLFF.

V is TRBV28 and J is TRBJ2-7; possible D gene TRBD2, 5 bases. The CDR3 has 18 residues. With 1 base removed from V and 2 bases from J, the gap between germline ends came to 21 bases. Germline-derived CDR1 and CDR2 are MDHEN and SYDVKM. The CDR3: CASSLSPGSRGNAYEQYF. In nucleotides, the CDR3 is TGTGCCAGCAGTTTATCCCCTGGGTCGAGAGGGAACGCCTACGAGCAGTACTTC.

On this clonotype: One end of the junction is discordant with germline, which a read error may explain. The V and J genes are TRBV7-7 and TRBJ2-1; possible D gene TRBD2, 6 bases. CDR1 is SSHAT and CDR2 is FNYEAQ in the germline V gene (reference sequence). The CDR3 has 15 residues. CDR3 DNA sequence: TGTGCTAGCAGCTTATCGCGCCGGGGGTGGAATGAGCAGTTCTTC. This encodes CASSLSRRGWNEQFF.

The gene calls are TRBV28 and TRBJ1-1, with a possible D match to TRBD1 (5 bases). The CDR3 is 15 amino acids. V was pared by 0 bases and J by 2 bases, with 10 bases between. CDR1 and CDR2 (germline): MDHEN, SYDVKM. The CDR3 here is CASSLWGGSNTEAFF. The CDR3 bases are TGTGCCAGCAGTTTATGGGGGGGTAGCAACACTGAAGCTTTCTTT.

V gene TRBV12-3 or TRBV12-4 combines with J gene TRBJ2-5, with a weak D call TRBD2 (6 bases). The CDR3 has 14 amino acids. The V and J ends lost 7 bases and 4 bases respectively, with 16 bases between them. CDR3 loop: CASTTGSLRETQYF. The CDR3 DNA reads as TGTGCCAGCACCACCGGGAGTCTGAGAGAGACCCAGTACTTC.

This rearrangement joins TRBV11-1 to TRBJ1-1; D possibly corresponds to TRBD1 (6 bases). CDR3 length: 20 residues. Germline V CDR1 and CDR2: SGHAT, FQDESV (reference sequence). The ends were cut back, 5 bases at V and 1 base at J, with 29 bases in the middle. The CDR3 sequence: CASSRSTSTGRRGSNTEAFF. For the CDR3, the DNA is TGTGCCAGCAGCCGTTCCACCTCGACAGGCAGAAGAGGCTCGAACACTGAAGCTTTCTTT.

The chain links TRBV7-2 to TRBJ1-1, with D maybe TRBD1 (6 bases). Germline-derived CDR1 and CDR2 are SGHTA and FQGNSA. V dropped 5 bases and J dropped 4 bases, with 14 bases sitting between them. The CDR3 sequence is 14 residues long. The CDR3 DNA reads TGTGCCAGCAGCGAAACAGGGAGGTTCACTGAAGCTTTCTTT. Amino acids: CASSETGRFTEAFF.